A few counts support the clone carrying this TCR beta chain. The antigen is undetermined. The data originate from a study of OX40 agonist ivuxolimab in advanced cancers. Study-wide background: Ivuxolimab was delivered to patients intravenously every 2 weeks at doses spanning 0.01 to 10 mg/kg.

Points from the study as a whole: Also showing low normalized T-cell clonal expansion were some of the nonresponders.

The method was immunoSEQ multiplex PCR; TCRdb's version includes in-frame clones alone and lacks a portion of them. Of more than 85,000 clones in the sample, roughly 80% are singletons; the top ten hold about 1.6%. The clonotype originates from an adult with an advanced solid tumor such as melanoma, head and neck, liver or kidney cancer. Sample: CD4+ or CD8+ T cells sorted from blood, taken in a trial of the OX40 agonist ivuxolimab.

CDR3 residues: CASSQGWFQGQPQHF. The CDR3 nucleotides are TGCGCCAGCAGCCAAGGGTGGTTTCAGGGCCAGCCCCAGCATTTT. The gene calls are TRBV4-3 and TRBJ1-5, with D possibly matching TRBD1 (5 bases). The CDR3 loop spans 15 amino acids. Trimming took off 1 base at V and 7 bases at J, with 14 bases between the two ends. Per germline, CDR1 LGHNA and CDR2 YSLEER.